This T cell receptor (beta chain) comes out of a study of OX40 agonist ivuxolimab in advanced cancers. TCRdb's table, derived via immunoSEQ multiplex PCR, lists solely in-frame clones and lacks some. The data hold under 85,000 clones, with 94% observed a single time. This TCR derives from an adult with an advanced solid tumor such as melanoma, head and neck, liver or kidney cancer. Here the sequenced sample was CD4+ or CD8+ T cells sorted from blood, taken in a trial of the OX40 agonist ivuxolimab.

CDR3 loop: CASSERGGTDFFGQYF. CDR3 nucleotides: TGTGCCAGCAGTGAAAGGGGGGGGACGGACTTCTTTGGGCAGTACTTC. V is TRBV6-1 and J is TRBJ2-7; TRBD2 is a possible D gene (7 bases). Germline V gene data show CDR1 as MNHNS and CDR2 as SASEGT. The V end was cut by 2 bases, the J end by 9 bases, with 23 bases between. This CDR3 is built from 16 residues.